This TCR beta chain is drawn from a study of cytomegalovirus exposure and HLA in healthy donors. Vbeta (60) and Jbeta (13) primers were used in the PCR. Sequenced by immunoSEQ multiplex PCR; TCRdb stores in-frame clones only, minus some. The sample lists about 140,000 clones, about 70% occurring once. Germline V gene lookup returns CDR1 SGHDT and CDR2 YYEEEE. Trimming cost V 1 base and J 8 bases, with 13 bases left between them. This CDR3 spans 14 amino acids. The rearrangement links TRBV5-6 to TRBJ2-1, with D possibly matching TRBD2 (7 bases). This clonotype originated in a man younger than 30 in good health and CMV-seronegative. Material for sequencing was PBMCs. The CDR3 DNA reads TGTGCCAGCAGCTTGCCATGGGGGGGCGATGAGCAGTTCTTC. Protein product: CASSLPWGGDEQFF.